This TCR beta chain was obtained from a study of shared clonotypes between healthy human individuals. Unsorted PBMC DNA underwent sequencing on ten immunoSEQ deep assay plates. Only in-frame clones appear in the TCRdb table, and some are missing; sequencing was by immunoSEQ multiplex PCR. The sample has fewer than 650,000 clones; roughly four fifths are singletons. Germline assignment: CDR1 MNHEY and CDR2 SVGAGI. Trimming took 6 bases from V and 9 from J, leaving 14 bases between them. This CDR3 has 12 amino acids. The V call is TRBV6-5, the J call TRBJ1-1; the D is unclear. Sequenced: PBMCs. The receptor comes from a woman aged 40-49 years in good health. Some clones in this sample may be carry-over from other donors' samples. The DNA of the CDR3 is TGTGCCAGCAGCCGAGGGAATACTAAAGCTTTCTTT. The encoded protein is CASSRGNTKAFF.